Reported below is one T cell receptor (beta chain). This record comes from a study of monozygotic twins with inflammatory bowel disease. Using TCRalpha and TCRbeta cDNA, the researchers carried out two nested PCRs that lasted roughly 16 and 10 cycles. TCRdb derives one entry per CDR3 protein from the 5' RACE reads, leaving out DNA. Its listing shows some 160,000 distinct CDR3 sequences. The clonotype was recovered from a human donor with ulcerative colitis or Crohn's disease, or a healthy co-twin of an affected twin (not recorded which). The specimen sequenced was blood.

The CDR3 here is CASSDGGLYGYTF. J is TRBJ1-2 and V is TRBV6-4. The length of the CDR3 is 13 residues. Germline loops: CDR1 MRHNA, CDR2 SNTAGT.